Here is one TCR beta chain with its context. What it binds is unknown. The data were obtained in a study of lymphopenia after photon versus proton radiotherapy. The study's findings and limits: Oligoclonal CD8+ Temra expansion after nadir drove photon patients' diversity drop. Better survival with proton therapy was suggested as possible, not demonstrated. Larger post-nadir TCR diversity loss correlated inversely with survival in deceased patients. Under photons, naive T cells and diversity fell while effector/memory populations rose.

Looked up from germline, CDR1 is GTSNPN and CDR2 is SVGIG (reference sequence). The ends were cut back, 3 bases at V and 4 bases at J, with 9 bases in the middle. The CDR3 loop spans 12 amino acids. TCRdb's table, derived via immunoSEQ multiplex PCR, lists solely in-frame clones and lacks some. The sample lists roughly 65,000 clones, under 95% occurring once. The chain recombines TRBV30 with TRBJ1-2, with no clear D. This TCR was sampled from a woman in her 70s with pancreatic cancer. The input for sequencing was peripheral blood, taken from a patient treated with photon-based radiotherapy. The CDR3 coding sequence is TGTGCCTGGAGGGCCGGTGGCTATGGCTACACCTTC. The encoded protein is CAWRAGGYGYTF. Full variable domain (rest looked up from reference TRBV30 and TRBJ1-2): SQTIHQWPATLVQPVGSPLSLECTVEGTSNPNLYWYRQAAGRGLQLLFYSVGIGQISSEVPQNLSASRPQDRQFILSSKKLLLSDSGFYLCAWRAGGYGYTFGSGTRLTVV.